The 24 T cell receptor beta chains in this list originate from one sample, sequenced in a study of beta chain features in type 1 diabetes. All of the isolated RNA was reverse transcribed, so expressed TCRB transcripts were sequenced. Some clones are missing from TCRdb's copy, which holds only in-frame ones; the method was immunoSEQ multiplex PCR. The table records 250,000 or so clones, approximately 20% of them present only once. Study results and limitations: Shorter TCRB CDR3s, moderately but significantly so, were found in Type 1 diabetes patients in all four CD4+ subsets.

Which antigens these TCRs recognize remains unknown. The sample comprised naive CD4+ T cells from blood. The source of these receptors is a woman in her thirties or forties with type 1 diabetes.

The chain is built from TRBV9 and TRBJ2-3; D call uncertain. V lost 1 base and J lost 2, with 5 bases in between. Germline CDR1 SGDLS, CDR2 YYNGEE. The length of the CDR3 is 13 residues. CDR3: CASSVIATDTQYF. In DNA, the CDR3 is TGTGCCAGCAGCGTAATAGCCACAGATACGCAGTATTTT.

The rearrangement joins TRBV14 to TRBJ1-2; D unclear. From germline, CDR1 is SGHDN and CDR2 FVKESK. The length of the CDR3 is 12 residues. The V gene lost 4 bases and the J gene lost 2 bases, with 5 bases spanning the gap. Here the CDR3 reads CASSRVNYGYTF. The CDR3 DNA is TGTGCCAGCAGCCGCGTAAACTATGGCTACACCTTC.

The CDR3 coding sequence is TGTGCCAGCAGCTTGTCGGCACAGCGGAACAATGAGCAGTTCTTC. It translates to CASSLSAQRNNEQFF. This chain connects TRBV7-3 to TRBJ2-1; D might be TRBD2 (5 bases). Per germline, CDR1 SGHTA and CDR2 FQGTGA. This CDR3 region has 15 residues. V lost 3 bases and J lost 5, with 14 bases in between.

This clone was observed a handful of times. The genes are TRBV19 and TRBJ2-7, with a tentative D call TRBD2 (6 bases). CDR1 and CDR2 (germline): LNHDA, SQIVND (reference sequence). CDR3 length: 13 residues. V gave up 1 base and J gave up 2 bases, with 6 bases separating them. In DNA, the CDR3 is TGTGCCAGTAGTATAGCGGGGGCCTACGAGCAGTACTTC. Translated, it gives CASSIAGAYEQYF.

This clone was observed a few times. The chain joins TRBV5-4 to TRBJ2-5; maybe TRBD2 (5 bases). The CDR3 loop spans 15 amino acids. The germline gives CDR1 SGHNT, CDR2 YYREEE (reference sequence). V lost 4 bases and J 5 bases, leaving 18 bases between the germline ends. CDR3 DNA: TGTGCCAGCAGCCCAGGACCGGCTGGCGGGGAGACCCAGTACTTC. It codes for CASSPGPAGGETQYF.

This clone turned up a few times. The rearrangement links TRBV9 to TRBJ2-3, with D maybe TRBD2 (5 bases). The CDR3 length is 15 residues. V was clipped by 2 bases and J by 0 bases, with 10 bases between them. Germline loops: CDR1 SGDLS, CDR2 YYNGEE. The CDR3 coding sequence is TGTGCCAGCAGCGTCGGGGTTATGAGCACAGATACGCAGTATTTT. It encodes CASSVGVMSTDTQYF.

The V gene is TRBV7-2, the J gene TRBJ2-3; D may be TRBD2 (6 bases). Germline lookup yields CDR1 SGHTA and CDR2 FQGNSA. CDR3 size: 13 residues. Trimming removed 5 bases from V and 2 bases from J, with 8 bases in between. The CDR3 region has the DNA TGTGCCAGCAGCCCGGGGGTCACAGATACGCAGTATTTT. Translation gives CASSPGVTDTQYF.

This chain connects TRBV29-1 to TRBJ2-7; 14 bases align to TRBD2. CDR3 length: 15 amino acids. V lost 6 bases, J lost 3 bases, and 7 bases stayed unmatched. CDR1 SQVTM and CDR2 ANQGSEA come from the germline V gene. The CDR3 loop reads CSVGLAGGPNYEQYF. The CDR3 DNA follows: TGCAGCGTCGGACTAGCGGGAGGCCCAAACTACGAGCAGTACTTC.

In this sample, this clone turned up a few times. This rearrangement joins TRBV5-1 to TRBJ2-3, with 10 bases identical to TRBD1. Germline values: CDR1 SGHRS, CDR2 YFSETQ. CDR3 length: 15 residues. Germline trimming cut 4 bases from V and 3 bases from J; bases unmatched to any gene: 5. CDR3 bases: TGCGCCAGCAGCGCGACAGGGGGCGAGACAGATACGCAGTATTTT. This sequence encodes CASSATGGETDTQYF.

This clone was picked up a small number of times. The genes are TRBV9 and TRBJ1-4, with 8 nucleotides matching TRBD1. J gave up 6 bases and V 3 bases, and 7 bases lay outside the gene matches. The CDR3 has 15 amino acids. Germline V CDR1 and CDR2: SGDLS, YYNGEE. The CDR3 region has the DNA TGTGCCAGCAGCGCACTCAGGGGGCGGGATGAAAAACTGTTTTTT. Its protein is CASSALRGRDEKLFF.

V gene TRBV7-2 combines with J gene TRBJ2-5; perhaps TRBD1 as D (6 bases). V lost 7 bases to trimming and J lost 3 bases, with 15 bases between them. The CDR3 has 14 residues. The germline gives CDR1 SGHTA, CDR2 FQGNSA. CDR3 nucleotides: TGTGCCAGCAACCTCGCGACAGGCGAAGAGACCCAGTACTTC. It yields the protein CASNLATGEETQYF.

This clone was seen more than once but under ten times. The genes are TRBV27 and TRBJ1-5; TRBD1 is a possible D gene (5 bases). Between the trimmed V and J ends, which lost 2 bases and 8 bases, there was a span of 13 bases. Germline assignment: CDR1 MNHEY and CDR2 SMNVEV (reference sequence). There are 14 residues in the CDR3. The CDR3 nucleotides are TGTGCCAGCAGTTTAGGAAACAGGCTGGAGCCCCAGCATTTT. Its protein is CASSLGNRLEPQHF.

The CDR3 DNA reads as TGCGCCAGCAGTCCAGGGAATCGATATGGCTACACCTTC. This gives the protein CASSPGNRYGYTF. V gene TRBV5-1 combines with J gene TRBJ1-2, with TRBD1 as a possible D gene (5 bases). V lost 5 bases and J lost 5, with 13 bases in between. Germline V gene sequence: CDR1 SGHRS, CDR2 YFSETQ. There are 13 residues in the CDR3.

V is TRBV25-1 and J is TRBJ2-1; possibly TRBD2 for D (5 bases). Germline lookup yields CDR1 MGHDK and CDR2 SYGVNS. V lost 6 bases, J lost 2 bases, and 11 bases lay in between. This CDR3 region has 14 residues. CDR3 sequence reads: CASRTAGAYNEQFF. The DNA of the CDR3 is TGTGCCAGCAGAACCGCCGGGGCCTACAATGAGCAGTTCTTC. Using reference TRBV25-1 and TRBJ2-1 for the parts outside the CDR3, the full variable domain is EADIYQTPRYLVIGTGKKITLECSQTMGHDKMYWYQQDPGMELHLIHYSYGVNSTEKGDLSSESTVSRIRTEHFPLTLESARPSHTSQYLCASRTAGAYNEQFFGPGTRLTVL.

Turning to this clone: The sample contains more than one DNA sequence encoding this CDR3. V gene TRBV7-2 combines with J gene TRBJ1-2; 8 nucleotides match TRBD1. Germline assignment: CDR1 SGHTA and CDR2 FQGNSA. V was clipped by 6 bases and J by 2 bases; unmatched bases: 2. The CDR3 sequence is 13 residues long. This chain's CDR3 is CASSRDRNYGYTF. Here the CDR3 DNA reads TGTGCCAGCAGTCGGGACAGGAACTATGGCTACACCTTC.

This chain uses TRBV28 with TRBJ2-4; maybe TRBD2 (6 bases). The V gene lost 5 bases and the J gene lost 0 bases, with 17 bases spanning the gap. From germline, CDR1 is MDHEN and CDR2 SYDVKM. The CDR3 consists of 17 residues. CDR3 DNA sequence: TGTGCCAGCAGTCCCTTAGCGGAAACCCTAGCCAAAAACATTCAGTACTTC. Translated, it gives CASSPLAETLAKNIQYF.

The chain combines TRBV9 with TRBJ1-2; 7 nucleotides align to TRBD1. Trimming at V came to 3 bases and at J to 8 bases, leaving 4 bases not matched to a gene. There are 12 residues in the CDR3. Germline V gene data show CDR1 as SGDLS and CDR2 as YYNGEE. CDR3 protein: CASSAQGDGYTF. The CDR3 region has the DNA TGTGCCAGCAGCGCGCAGGGGGACGGCTACACCTTC.

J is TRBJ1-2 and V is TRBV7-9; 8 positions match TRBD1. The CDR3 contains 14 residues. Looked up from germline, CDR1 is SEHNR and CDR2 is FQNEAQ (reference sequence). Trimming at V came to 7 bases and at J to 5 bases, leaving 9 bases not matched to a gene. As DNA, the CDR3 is TGTGCCAGCAACTTCCCGGGACAGGATTATGGCTACACCTTC. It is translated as CASNFPGQDYGYTF.

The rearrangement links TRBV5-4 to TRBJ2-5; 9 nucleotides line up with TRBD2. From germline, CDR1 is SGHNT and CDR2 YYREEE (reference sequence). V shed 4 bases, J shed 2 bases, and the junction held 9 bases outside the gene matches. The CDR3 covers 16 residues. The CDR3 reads CASSPKRGALQETQYF. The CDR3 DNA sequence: TGTGCCAGCAGCCCCAAGCGGGGGGCTTTACAAGAGACCCAGTACTTC.

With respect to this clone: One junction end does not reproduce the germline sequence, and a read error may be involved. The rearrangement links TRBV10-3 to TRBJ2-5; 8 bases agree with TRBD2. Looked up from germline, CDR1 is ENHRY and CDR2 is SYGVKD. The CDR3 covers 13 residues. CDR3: CAISESRAGTRNF. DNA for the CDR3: TGTGCCATCAGTGAGTCGAGGGCCGGGACTAGGAACTTC.

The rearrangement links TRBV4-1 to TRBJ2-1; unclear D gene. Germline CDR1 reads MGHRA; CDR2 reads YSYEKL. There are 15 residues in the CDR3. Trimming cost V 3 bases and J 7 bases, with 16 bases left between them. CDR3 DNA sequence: TGCGCCAGCAGCCAGAGGAGCCCCCTCGGGAATGAGCAGTTCTTC. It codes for CASSQRSPLGNEQFF.

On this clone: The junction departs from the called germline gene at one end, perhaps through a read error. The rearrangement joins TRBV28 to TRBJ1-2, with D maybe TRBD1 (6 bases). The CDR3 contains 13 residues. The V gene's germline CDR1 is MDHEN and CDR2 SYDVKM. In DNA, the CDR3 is TGTGCCAGCAAGGGGGTCAGGGTTCCCCAAGACTTCTTC. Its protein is CASKGVRVPQDFF.

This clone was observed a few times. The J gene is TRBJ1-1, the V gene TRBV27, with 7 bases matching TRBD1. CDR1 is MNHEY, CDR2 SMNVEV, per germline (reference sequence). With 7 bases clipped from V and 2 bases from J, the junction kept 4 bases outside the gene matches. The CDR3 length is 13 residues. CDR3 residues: CASTGTANTEAFF. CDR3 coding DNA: TGTGCCAGCACAGGGACAGCAAACACTGAAGCTTTCTTT.

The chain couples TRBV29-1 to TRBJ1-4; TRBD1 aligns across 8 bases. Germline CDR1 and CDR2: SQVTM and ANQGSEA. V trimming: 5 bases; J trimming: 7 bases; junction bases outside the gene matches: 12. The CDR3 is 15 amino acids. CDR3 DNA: TGCAGCGTTCGAGACACAGGGGGGGCTTTTGAAAAACTGTTTTTT. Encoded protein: CSVRDTGGAFEKLFF.